The 21 T cell receptor beta chains below come from one sample, sequenced in a study of metastatic and nonmetastatic thyroid tumors. Thyroid surgery was preceded by no treatment in any patient. Through MiXCR, TCRdb re-clonotyped the PCR reads. The table records some 17,000 clones, 22% of them present only once. Sequencing was performed on adjacent normal tissue. Receptors were obtained from a female donor with papillary thyroid cancer or a benign thyroid nodule (not recorded which). Some clones in this sample may be carry-over from other donors' samples.

This chain joins TRBV10-2 and TRBJ2-5; D is uncertain. Germline V lookup: CDR1 WSHSY, CDR2 SAAADI. This CDR3 contains 12 residues. Trimming stripped 6 bases from V and 5 bases from J, with 10 bases between. CDR3 sequence: CASSPTWETQYF. CDR3 DNA: TGCGCCAGCAGCCCCACTTGGGAGACCCAGTACTTC.

The chain uses TRBV18 and TRBJ2-5, with D uncertain. Germline loops: CDR1 KGHSH, CDR2 LQKENI. The V end lost 6 bases, the J end lost 2 bases, and 13 bases lay between the germline ends. The CDR3 sequence is 14 residues long. Written as DNA, the CDR3 is TGTGCCAGCTCTATGTACAAGGGTCAAGAGACCCAGTACTTC. Its protein is CASSMYKGQETQYF.

The chain has TRBV28 and TRBJ2-7; D is perhaps TRBD2 (7 bases). This CDR3 region has 14 residues. Germline CDR1 reads MDHEN; CDR2 reads SYDVKM. The ends were cut back, 7 bases at V and 2 bases at J, with 15 bases in the middle. The CDR3 DNA is TGTGCCAGCAAGTTAGGGGGGGCCCCCTACGAGCAGTACTTC. It yields the protein CASKLGGAPYEQYF. The whole variable domain, remainder taken from reference TRBV28 and TRBJ2-7, is DVKVTQSSRYLVKRTGEKVFLECVQDMDHENMFWYRQDPGLGLRLIYFSYDVKMKEKGDIPEGYSVSREKKERFSLILESASTNQTSMYLCASKLGGAPYEQYFGPGTRLTVT.

In this sample, this clone turned up a few times. The chain has TRBV20-1 and TRBJ2-7, with TRBD1 identical over 9 bases. Germline trimming cut 7 bases from V and 5 bases from J; bases unmatched to any gene: 6. This CDR3 has 12 residues. CDR1 DFQATT and CDR2 SNEGSKA come from the germline V gene (reference sequence). CDR3 DNA sequence: TGCAGTGGGTCAAGACAGGGGGACGAGCAGTACTTC. It specifies CSGSRQGDEQYF.

This clone was observed a handful of times. The genes are TRBV28 and TRBJ1-2; D is ambiguous. This CDR3 contains 12 residues. The V end lost 10 bases, the J end lost 8 bases, and 17 bases lay between the germline ends. Germline values: CDR1 MDHEN, CDR2 SYDVKM. CDR3 residues: CATTIVSSGYTF. The CDR3 region has the DNA TGTGCCACCACGATTGTTTCTTCGGGCTACACCTTC.

This clone was seen more than once but under ten times. The rearrangement links TRBV27 to TRBJ1-4, with 7 bases aligning to TRBD1. CDR3 length: 15 residues. Germline V gives CDR1 MNHEY, CDR2 SMNVEV (reference sequence). The J segment lost 8 bases and the V segment lost 5 bases, leaving 11 bases of the junction unmatched. CDR3 residues: CASSPWTGRREKLFF. The CDR3 coding sequence is TGTGCCAGCAGTCCTTGGACAGGAAGGAGAGAAAAACTGTTTTTT.

The chain has TRBV20-1 and TRBJ2-6; 7 bases are shared with TRBD1. V trimming: 7 bases; J trimming: 3 bases; junction bases outside the gene matches: 9. Germline-derived CDR1 and CDR2 are DFQATT and SNEGSKA (reference sequence). This CDR3 is 15 amino acids long. The CDR3: CSGIDREFGANVLTF. DNA for the CDR3: TGCAGTGGTATCGACAGGGAGTTTGGGGCCAACGTCCTGACTTTC.

This clone was counted a few times. The sample carries other DNA sequences with the same CDR3. V is TRBV10-3 and J is TRBJ1-1; D is perhaps TRBD1 (6 bases). Per the germline V gene, CDR1 is ENHRY and CDR2 is SYGVKD. This CDR3 has 16 residues. V was clipped by 3 bases and J by 2 bases, with 16 bases between them. The CDR3 DNA reads TGTGCCATCAGTGATGGGGGGCGGAAATCTAACACTGAAGCTTTCTTT. The encoded protein is CAISDGGRKSNTEAFF.

This clone showed up many times. The rearrangement links TRBV4-2 to TRBJ2-2; D call uncertain. V dropped 0 bases and J dropped 2 bases, with 10 bases sitting between them. CDR1 and CDR2 from the germline V gene are LGHNA and YNFKEQ. There are 16 residues in the CDR3. The CDR3 nucleotides read TGTGCCAGCAGCCAAGAGGCTAGACATAACACCGGGGAGCTGTTTTTT. It specifies CASSQEARHNTGELFF.

This clone appeared once. The V and J genes are TRBV3-1 and TRBJ1-2; 10 bases are shared with TRBD1. Germline CDR1 LGHDT, CDR2 YNNKEL (reference sequence). This CDR3 comprises 14 residues. Germline trimming cut 2 bases from V and 8 bases from J; bases unmatched to any gene: 5. The CDR3 nucleotides read TGTGCCAGCAGCCAATCGACAGGGGGCTGGGGCTACACCTTC. Residues: CASSQSTGGWGYTF. Variable domain in full (rest from reference TRBV3-1 and TRBJ1-2): DTAVSQTPKYLVTQMGNDKSIKCEQNLGHDTMYWYKQDSKKFLKIMFSYNNKELIINETVPNRFSPKSPDKAHLNLHINSLELGDSAVYFCASSQSTGGWGYTFGSGTRLTVV.

This clone was seen a few times. Being one base from a much bigger clone, this may be a read error. This chain joins TRBV6-4 and TRBJ2-7; 9 nucleotides line up with TRBD2. The V and J ends lost 7 bases and 2 bases, in that order; junction bases with no gene match: 12. The CDR3 spans 16 residues. CDR1 MRHNA and CDR2 SNTAGT come from the germline V gene. The CDR3, as DNA: TGTGCCAGCATTCCCGGACTAGCGTCTCTCCCCTACGAGCAGTACTTC. It encodes CASIPGLASLPYEQYF.

The gene calls are TRBV11-1 and TRBJ2-7; TRBD1 aligns across 8 bases. V trimming: 5 bases; J trimming: 7 bases; junction bases outside the gene matches: 7. Per germline, CDR1 SGHAT and CDR2 FQDESV (reference sequence). The CDR3 consists of 13 residues. The CDR3 is CASSAGQVFEQYF. The CDR3 bases are TGTGCCAGCAGCGCGGGACAGGTCTTTGAGCAGTACTTC. The complete variable domain, with remaining parts taken from reference TRBV11-1 and TRBJ2-7, reads EAEVAQSPRYKITEKSQAVAFWCDPISGHATLYWYRQILGQGPELLVQFQDESVVDDSQLPKDRFSAERLKGVDSTLKIQPAELGDSAMYLCASSAGQVFEQYFGPGTRLTVT.

The genes are TRBV12-3 or TRBV12-4 and TRBJ2-1; possibly TRBD2 for D (6 bases). V was shortened by 1 base and J by 9 bases, with 16 bases between the two germline ends. This CDR3 region has 15 residues. The CDR3 bases are TGTGCCAGCAGTTTAGAGGGAGGAATGGTGAGTGAGCAGTTCTTC. Its protein is CASSLEGGMVSEQFF.

Comment on this clone: At the DNA level, this CDR3 is encoded by other sequences in the same sample as well. The V and J genes are TRBV29-1 and TRBJ2-1; no reliable D call. V lost 3 bases to trimming and J lost 7 bases, with 10 bases between them. The length of the CDR3 is 12 residues. From germline, CDR1 is SQVTM and CDR2 ANQGSEA. This chain's CDR3 is CSVDQGWNEQFF. CDR3 bases: TGCAGCGTTGACCAAGGGTGGAATGAGCAGTTCTTC.

This clone was detected ten times or more. The chain couples TRBV12-3 or TRBV12-4 to TRBJ1-1; D unresolved. The CDR3 runs to 15 residues. Trimming shortened V by 4 bases and J by 3 bases, and 15 bases separated the two germline ends. CDR3 nucleotide sequence: TGTGCCAGCAGTTCTCAGGAGGTGGTTTACACTGAAGCTTTCTTT. Protein sequence: CASSSQEVVYTEAFF.

The chain employs TRBV6-1 and TRBJ1-2, with D possibly TRBD1 on 6 matching bases. V gave up 10 bases and J gave up 8 bases, with 23 bases separating them. Germline CDR1 MNHNS, CDR2 SASEGT. The CDR3 consists of 14 residues. CDR3 nucleotides: TGTGCCACCACCCCGGGACAAGGACGGACGGGCTACACCTTC. It yields the protein CATTPGQGRTGYTF.

This clone was observed at least ten times. This chain uses TRBV28 with TRBJ2-3; 7 nucleotides line up with TRBD1. The CDR3 has 17 residues. In germline, CDR1 is MDHEN, CDR2 SYDVKM. The trim removed 4 bases at V and 5 bases at J, leaving 15 bases unmatched. CDR3 sequence reads: CASSYPNRGPGGDTQYF. DNA of the CDR3: TGTGCCAGCAGTTATCCCAACAGGGGCCCTGGAGGAGATACGCAGTATTTT.

V is TRBV2 and J is TRBJ2-2; 7 bases fit TRBD1. The germline V gene has CDR1 SNHLY and CDR2 FYNNEI. V shed 10 bases and J 1 base; nucleotides not matched to a gene: 9. The CDR3 totals 15 residues. CDR3 coding DNA: TGTGCCACAGCACAGGGGAGCGGGAACACCGGGGAGCTGTTTTTT. It codes for CATAQGSGNTGELFF.

This clone was recorded a few times. The CDR3 nucleotides are TGTGCCAGCAGCTTAGGATTCTCCGGGGGCCGGAACGAGCAGTACTTC. As protein: CASSLGFSGGRNEQYF. The rearrangement links TRBV7-8 to TRBJ2-7; D may correspond to TRBD1 or TRBD2 (6 bases each). The CDR3 totals 16 residues. Per germline, CDR1 SGHVS and CDR2 FQNEAQ. The ends were cut back, 1 base at V and 5 bases at J, with 18 bases in the middle.

This clone was picked up a small number of times. V and J are TRBV19 and TRBJ2-2; D is ambiguous. V lost 3 bases and J lost 2, with 7 bases in between. CDR1 and CDR2 (germline): LNHDA, SQIVND (reference sequence). The CDR3 loop spans 14 amino acids. CDR3 DNA sequence: TGTGCCAGTAGTATTTCCCATAACACCGGGGAGCTGTTTTTT. It encodes CASSISHNTGELFF.

The V and J genes are TRBV2 and TRBJ1-1; TRBD1 matches at 8 bases. Germline CDR1 SNHLY, CDR2 FYNNEI. The CDR3 loop spans 14 amino acids. V dropped 4 bases and J dropped 1; count of bases not matched to a gene: 2. CDR3 sequence: CASSGGQGNTEAFF. DNA for the CDR3: TGTGCCAGCAGTGGAGGACAGGGGAACACTGAAGCTTTCTTT.